The clone carrying this T cell receptor beta chain was seen a handful of times. Its matching antigen is unknown. The junction and the germline gene differ at one end; a read error may be behind it. It was 5'RACE with constant-segment primers that produced the TCR alpha and TCR beta cDNA libraries, which carried sample barcodes and UMIs. TCRdb reprocessed the 5' RACE reads via MiXCR and lists one record per CDR3 protein. The data hold hundreds of thousands of distinct CDR3 sequences, with about 17% observed a single time. The sample comes from a study of T-cell memory formation after mild COVID-19. The study, taken as a whole, reports: Chiefly within CM and EM were the contracting CD4+ clones; CD8+ ones were within EMRA. Detection of some responders pre-infection suggested pre-existing cross-reactive memory T cells participated.

CDR3 length equals 13 residues. V gene TRBV12-3 or TRBV12-4 combines with J gene TRBJ2-5; tentatively, D is TRBD1 or TRBD2 (5 bases each). The TCR originated in a man aged 18-30 years who had mild COVID-19 (a few samples of this study predate the infection). Cell type and time point are not known. Sequencing was performed on PBMCs or a T cell subset sorted from them (not recorded which). The CDR3 DNA follows: TGTGCCAGCAGTTTTGGGGGAAAAACCAATATCTCTTTC. Translating gives CASSFGGKTNISF.